These 11 T cell receptor beta chains came from one sample sequenced in a study of early T cells in non-severe SARS-CoV-2 infection. MiXCR, run by TCRdb on the 5' RACE reads, gives a single entry per CDR3 protein. This table holds about 28,000 distinct CDR3 sequences, roughly 5.1% found once. Material for sequencing was whole blood. The origin of the receptors is an adult who was a healthcare worker with PCR-confirmed SARS-CoV-2 infection or an uninfected control (not recorded which).

This clonotype was recorded at least ten times. The chain links TRBV27 to TRBJ2-1, with 8 bases fitting TRBD2. Trimming took 5 bases from V and 7 from J; bases not matched to a gene: 13. Germline V gene lookup returns CDR1 MNHEY and CDR2 SMNVEV (reference sequence). This CDR3 is 16 amino acids long. The CDR3 region has the DNA TGTGCCAGCAGTCTCCGGGGGGGGACAATCGGGAATGAGCAGTTCTTC. Translated: CASSLRGGTIGNEQFF.

This clonotype is medium-sized by share. The chain joins TRBV20-1 to TRBJ1-6; 7 bases align to TRBD1. CDR1 DFQATT and CDR2 SNEGSKA come from the germline V gene (reference sequence). This CDR3 comprises 16 residues. V shed 4 bases and J 0 bases; nucleotides not matched to a gene: 6. CDR3 protein: CSATRGQGSYNSPLHF. DNA of the CDR3: TGCAGTGCTACAAGGGGGCAGGGCTCCTATAATTCACCCCTCCACTTT.

There are many counts of this clonotype. This sequence joins TRBV4-2 and TRBJ2-2; unclear D gene. CDR3 length: 14 amino acids. The germline V gene encodes CDR1 LGHNA and CDR2 YNFKEQ. V gave up 0 bases and J gave up 8 bases, with 10 bases separating them. The CDR3 here is CASSQEIEEGELFF. The CDR3 DNA reads as TGTGCCAGCAGCCAAGAAATAGAGGAGGGGGAGCTGTTTTTT.

V usage is TRBV20-1 and J usage is TRBJ2-7; TRBD2 agrees at 7 bases. The germline gives CDR1 DFQATT, CDR2 SNEGSKA (reference sequence). Trimming removed 5 bases from V and 7 bases from J; junction bases left unmatched: 5. CDR3 length: 11 residues. CDR3 sequence reads: CSAAPGGEQYF. CDR3 DNA: TGCAGTGCTGCCCCCGGGGGGGAGCAGTACTTC.

This clonotype has a handful of counts. The chain couples TRBV6-2 or TRBV6-3 to TRBJ2-7, with D perhaps TRBD1 (6 bases). Germline V gives CDR1 MNHEY, CDR2 SVGEGT. This CDR3 region has 12 residues. The germline V and J ends were trimmed by 6 bases and 3 bases, with 9 bases remaining between them. The CDR3 protein is CASSSDSYEQYF. The CDR3 DNA reads TGTGCCAGCAGCTCGGACAGCTACGAGCAGTACTTC.

This clonotype was seen repeatedly, ten times or more. This rearrangement joins TRBV29-1 to TRBJ2-3; TRBD2 might be the D (6 bases). CDR1 is SQVTM, CDR2 ANQGSEA, per germline. This CDR3 is 18 amino acids long. Trimming took off 4 bases at V and 3 bases at J, with 26 bases between the two ends. The CDR3, as DNA: TGCAGCGTTGCCCCTCTGACTAGAAGAGGGGTTTTGACAGATACGCAGTATTTT. This gives the protein CSVAPLTRRGVLTDTQYF.

This clonotype appeared many times. The chain couples TRBV9 to TRBJ2-7; D is perhaps TRBD2 (6 bases). The V end lost 3 bases, the J end lost 2 bases, and 15 bases lay between the germline ends. Germline CDR1 reads SGDLS; CDR2 reads YYNGEE. CDR3 length: 15 residues. CDR3 DNA: TGTGCCAGCAGCGGATGGGACTCACCGCCCTACGAGCAGTACTTC. It specifies CASSGWDSPPYEQYF.

Sample share makes this clonotype medium-sized. The CDR3 region is CASRTGSDTGELFF. CDR3 nucleotides: TGTGCCAGCAGGACAGGGTCGGACACCGGGGAGCTGTTTTTT. The genes are TRBV6-2 or TRBV6-3 and TRBJ2-2; 7 positions match TRBD1. The length of the CDR3 is 14 residues. Germline V gives CDR1 MNHEY, CDR2 SVGEGT. J gave up 3 bases and V 6 bases, and 4 bases lay outside the gene matches.

At least ten counts were recorded for this clonotype. The rearrangement links TRBV20-1 to TRBJ1-5, with D hard to call. Germline V lookup: CDR1 DFQATT, CDR2 SNEGSKA (reference sequence). The CDR3 runs 14 residues. The V end lost 0 bases, the J end lost 2 bases, and 8 bases lay between the germline ends. Written as DNA, the CDR3 is TGCAGTGCTAGAGAGTCGCAGGGCAATCAGCCCCAGCATTTT. Residues: CSARESQGNQPQHF.

The chain is built from TRBV3-1 and TRBJ2-6; TRBD1 matches 8 bases. With V trimmed by 5 bases and J by 10 bases, 10 bases remained unmatched. CDR1 is LGHDT and CDR2 is YNNKEL in the germline V gene (reference sequence). CDR3 size: 15 residues. DNA for the CDR3: TGTGCCAGCAGCTATAATGGACAGGGAAGGAACGTCCTGACTTTC. This translates into CASSYNGQGRNVLTF.

V usage is TRBV7-3 and J usage is TRBJ1-1; TRBD1 matches 7 bases. CDR1 and CDR2 from the germline V gene are SGHTA and FQGTGA. Trimming cost V 5 bases and J 6 bases; bases outside gene matches: 6. CDR3 length: 13 residues. The chain's CDR3 is CASSEWTGAEAFF. CDR3 nucleotides: TGTGCCAGCAGCGAGTGGACAGGCGCTGAAGCTTTCTTT.